A single sample gave rise to the 25 T cell receptor beta chains below, sequenced in a study of T-cell reconstitution after alpha-beta-depleted transplantation in children. TCRbeta library construction was performed incorporating unique molecular identifiers. TCRdb re-called the PCR reads with MiXCR, one entry per CDR3 protein. The data show over 100,000 distinct CDR3 sequences, 10% to 13% seen once. The source material was PBMCs, sampled before TCRalphabeta/CD19-depleted stem cell transplant. The receptor set was obtained from a boy aged 2 to 10 with acute lymphoblastic leukemia, due to receive a stem cell transplant.

This clonotype was found a few times. The CDR3 nucleotides are TGCAGTGCTCGCCGTCCAAGACTAGCGGGAAGGGGTGAGCAGTTCTTC. Encoded protein: CSARRPRLAGRGEQFF. The chain joins TRBV20-1 to TRBJ2-1, with 11 positions matching TRBD2. The CDR3 loop spans 16 amino acids. Germline lookup yields CDR1 DFQATT and CDR2 SNEGSKA (reference sequence). V lost 5 bases and J lost 9; bases outside the gene matches: 15.

At least ten counts were recorded for this clonotype. This chain links TRBV12-3 or TRBV12-4 with TRBJ1-3; D ambiguous. The V gene lost 5 bases and the J gene lost 0 bases, with 11 bases spanning the gap. The CDR3 loop spans 15 amino acids. The CDR3 nucleotides are TGTGCCAGCAGTCCTGGTGGAAACTCTGGAAACACCATATATTTT. Its translation is CASSPGGNSGNTIYF.

This clonotype showed up many times. This chain uses TRBV7-7 with TRBJ2-1; 14 bases line up with TRBD2. The germline V gene has CDR1 SSHAT and CDR2 FNYEAQ (reference sequence). The ends lost 5 bases at V and 4 bases at J; junction bases unmatched: 7. This CDR3 is built from 17 residues. This CDR3 is CASSAGTSGRWYNEQFF. The CDR3 DNA reads TGTGCCAGCAGCGCCGGGACTAGCGGGAGATGGTACAATGAGCAGTTCTTC. The whole variable domain, filled in from reference TRBV7-7 and TRBJ2-1, reads GAGVSQSPRYKVTKRGQDVTLRCDPISSHATLYWYQQALGQGPEFLTYFNYEAQPDKSGLPSDRFSAERPEGSISTLTIQRTEQRDSAMYRCASSAGTSGRWYNEQFFGPGTRLTVL.

In DNA form, the CDR3 reads TGTGCCAGCAGTTTCTGGCCTCACAGGGGGATATACCAAGAGACCCAGTACTTC. Protein sequence: CASSFWPHRGIYQETQYF. The chain recombines TRBV28 with TRBJ2-5; 8 nucleotides agree with TRBD1. There are 18 residues in the CDR3. V lost 3 bases, J lost 0 bases, and 12 bases stayed unmatched. Germline CDR1 is MDHEN and CDR2 is SYDVKM.

Many counts were recorded for this clonotype. DNA of the CDR3: TGTGCCAGCAGTTCTTACCTTGCGCAATCCTACAATGAGCAGTTCTTC. This gives the protein CASSSYLAQSYNEQFF. The chain couples TRBV6-5 to TRBJ2-1; no reliable D call. Germline CDR1 and CDR2: MNHEY and SVGAGI. The CDR3 is made up of 16 amino acids. V dropped 4 bases and J dropped 1 base, with 14 bases sitting between them.

This clonotype was seen a handful of times. The rearrangement uses TRBV2 and TRBJ2-4, with D perhaps matching TRBD2 (6 bases). CDR1 is SNHLY and CDR2 is FYNNEI in the germline V gene. The V end lost 6 bases, the J end lost 4 bases, and 19 bases lay between the germline ends. CDR3 length: 16 residues. The chain's CDR3 is CASSRTGGGSKNIQYF. The CDR3 nucleotides are TGTGCCAGCAGCCGTACTGGGGGAGGCTCAAAAAACATTCAGTACTTC.

The chain is built from TRBV20-1 and TRBJ2-5, with D perhaps TRBD2 (6 bases). CDR3 length equals 13 residues. V was clipped by 3 bases and J by 3 bases, with 11 bases between them. Germline-derived CDR1 and CDR2 are DFQATT and SNEGSKA (reference sequence). CDR3 nucleotides: TGCAGTGCTAGTCGGCGGGGTAAAGAGACCCAGTACTTC. It specifies CSASRRGKETQYF.

The V call is TRBV6-1, the J call TRBJ2-2; the D is unclear. Germline values: CDR1 MNHNS, CDR2 SASEGT. Trimming pared 6 bases from V and 4 bases from J, leaving 12 bases between. CDR3 length equals 14 residues. CDR3: CASSPSISTGELFF. For the CDR3, the DNA is TGTGCCAGCAGCCCCTCTATCTCCACCGGGGAGCTGTTTTTT.

V is TRBV11-2 and J is TRBJ2-1, with a weak D call TRBD2 (6 bases). Per germline, CDR1 SGHAT and CDR2 FQNNGV. The CDR3 extends over 15 amino acids. Trimming stripped 1 base from V and 8 bases from J, with 15 bases between. As DNA, the CDR3 is TGTGCCAGCAGCTTAGGGAGGGTTCGTATCTATGAGCAGTTCTTC. Residues: CASSLGRVRIYEQFF.

The chain is built from TRBV7-9 and TRBJ2-3, with TRBD2 matching 9 bases. The CDR3 is 17 residues long. The germline V gene encodes CDR1 SEHNR and CDR2 FQNEAQ (reference sequence). Losses at the gene ends were 2 bases for V and 4 bases for J; bases not matched to a gene: 10. CDR3 protein: CASSLFASGKPPDTQYF. CDR3 nucleotides: TGTGCCAGCAGCTTATTTGCTAGCGGGAAACCTCCAGATACGCAGTATTTT.

This chain joins TRBV7-9 and TRBJ2-7; TRBD2 matches at 12 bases. The CDR3 spans 13 residues. Per the germline V gene, CDR1 is SEHNR and CDR2 is FQNEAQ (reference sequence). Trimming at V came to 5 bases and at J to 6 bases, leaving 2 bases not matched to a gene. The CDR3 sequence: CASSPLAGGEQYF. As DNA, the CDR3 is TGTGCCAGCAGCCCACTAGCGGGAGGCGAGCAGTACTTC.

In this sample, this clonotype turned up a few times. The V call is TRBV20-1, the J call TRBJ2-3; 7 bases are shared with TRBD2. The V gene end was trimmed by 5 bases and the J gene end by 2 bases; junction bases not matched to a gene: 7. The CDR3 loop spans 14 amino acids. CDR1 is DFQATT and CDR2 is SNEGSKA in the germline V gene (reference sequence). The CDR3 here is CSAERAGATDTQYF. Written as DNA, the CDR3 is TGCAGTGCTGAGCGGGCGGGAGCCACAGATACGCAGTATTTT.

This clonotype was picked up many times. This chain's CDR3 is CASSPYGVEREEPDTQYF. Here the CDR3 DNA reads TGCGCCAGCAGCCCCTACGGGGTTGAGCGGGAGGAGCCAGATACGCAGTATTTT. The chain has TRBV5-1 and TRBJ2-3, with TRBD2 identical over 9 bases. Trimming cost V 4 bases and J 4 bases; bases outside gene matches: 16. The CDR3 has 18 amino acids. Germline V gene data show CDR1 as SGHRS and CDR2 as YFSETQ.

This clonotype has more than one count but fewer than ten. This chain uses TRBV2 with TRBJ2-7; 9 positions agree with TRBD2. Trimming cost V 7 bases and J 7 bases; bases outside gene matches: 17. Germline CDR1 SNHLY, CDR2 FYNNEI. The CDR3 sequence is 16 residues long. CDR3 in amino acids: CASIEGTAGGSREQYF. CDR3 nucleotide sequence: TGTGCCAGCATTGAGGGCACGGCGGGAGGGTCGAGGGAGCAGTACTTC.

This clonotype occurred a few times. The chain links TRBV10-3 to TRBJ1-1; D possibly corresponds to TRBD1 (5 bases). The CDR3 is made up of 12 amino acids. V lost 0 bases, J lost 6 bases, and 5 bases lay in between. Germline V gene data show CDR1 as ENHRY and CDR2 as SYGVKD. For the CDR3, the DNA is TGTGCCATCAGTGAGTCGACAGCTGAAGCTTTCTTT. Residues: CAISESTAEAFF.

This clonotype was seen a few times. The chain has TRBV27 and TRBJ1-5, with 7 nucleotides matching TRBD1. V lost 6 bases to trimming and J lost 7 bases; unmatched junction nucleotides: 12. This CDR3 region has 15 residues. Per germline, CDR1 MNHEY and CDR2 SMNVEV (reference sequence). In nucleotides, the CDR3 is TGTGCCAGCAGCTCTATACAGGGGATGAGGCAGCCCCAGCATTTT. Amino acids: CASSSIQGMRQPQHF.

J is TRBJ2-3 and V is TRBV11-3; 7 positions agree with TRBD2. J gave up 5 bases and V 2 bases, and 4 bases lay outside the gene matches. Germline loops: CDR1 SGHNT, CDR2 YENEEA. This CDR3 spans 14 amino acids. The CDR3 region has the DNA TGTGCCAGCAGCTTAAGGGGACTACTAGATACGCAGTATTTT. It codes for CASSLRGLLDTQYF. The whole variable domain, remainder taken from reference TRBV11-3 and TRBJ2-3, is EAGVVQSPRYKIIEKKQPVAFWCNPISGHNTLYWYLQNLGQGPELLIRYENEEAVDDSQLPKDRFSAERLKGVDSTLKIQPAELGDSAVYLCASSLRGLLDTQYFGPGTRLTVL.

The rearrangement joins TRBV18 to TRBJ1-1; D ambiguous. The CDR3 loop spans 15 amino acids. Looked up from germline, CDR1 is KGHSH and CDR2 is LQKENI. The germline V and J ends were trimmed by 1 base and 2 bases, with 11 bases remaining between them. This CDR3 reads CASSPRMELNTEAFF. The CDR3 DNA is TGTGCCAGCTCACCACGGATGGAACTCAACACTGAAGCTTTCTTT.

The chain links TRBV20-1 to TRBJ2-7; 10 nucleotides agree with TRBD2. The CDR3 loop spans 15 amino acids. With 3 bases clipped from V and 0 bases from J, the junction kept 5 bases outside the gene matches. Per germline, CDR1 DFQATT and CDR2 SNEGSKA (reference sequence). This CDR3 is CSARRGLALSYEQYF. In DNA, the CDR3 is TGCAGTGCTAGGCGGGGACTAGCGCTCTCCTACGAGCAGTACTTC.

The V call is TRBV3-1, the J call TRBJ2-1; TRBD2 is a possible D gene (6 bases). Trimming removed 4 bases at V and 7 bases at J, with 17 bases between. The length of the CDR3 is 15 residues. Germline V CDR1 and CDR2: LGHDT, YNNKEL (reference sequence). The CDR3 sequence is CASSRRTTHGNEQFF. Written as DNA, the CDR3 is TGTGCCAGCAGCCGAAGGACTACCCATGGGAATGAGCAGTTCTTC.

This clonotype has a count of ten or more. The rearrangement joins TRBV6-4 to TRBJ2-3, with D perhaps matching TRBD2 (5 bases). V lost 2 bases to trimming and J lost 0 bases, with 6 bases between them. Germline V lookup: CDR1 MRHNA, CDR2 SNTAGT. This CDR3 has 14 residues. DNA for the CDR3: TGTGCCAGCAGTGACGGCGGGAGCACAGATACGCAGTATTTT. It yields the protein CASSDGGSTDTQYF.

About this clonotype itself: A read error may explain this, as a much larger clone is one base away. The gene calls are TRBV5-1 and TRBJ2-1, with D perhaps TRBD1 or TRBD2 (5 bases each). Germline assignment: CDR1 SGHRS and CDR2 YFSETQ. This CDR3 contains 14 residues. V was trimmed by 0 bases and J by 6 bases, leaving 10 bases between them. As DNA, the CDR3 is TGCGCCAGCAGCTTGGGAGGGGAGCCCAATGAGCAGTTCTTC. This encodes CASSLGGEPNEQFF.

This clonotype was seen more than once but under ten times. The chain has TRBV11-1 and TRBJ2-1; 9 bases are shared with TRBD2. The CDR3 is 18 residues long. V lost 1 base and J lost 1; bases outside the gene matches: 8. The germline CDR1 and CDR2 sequences are SGHAT and FQDESV (reference sequence). The DNA of the CDR3 is TGTGCCAGCAGCTTAGAAGGGAGCGGGAGGAGGTCCTACAATGAGCAGTTCTTC. Translation gives CASSLEGSGRRSYNEQFF.

This clonotype was seen only a few times. The V gene is TRBV5-1, the J gene TRBJ2-7; 7 bases line up with TRBD1. V shed 4 bases, J shed 6 bases, and the junction held 10 bases outside the gene matches. CDR3 length equals 14 residues. Germline CDR1 reads SGHRS; CDR2 reads YFSETQ. The CDR3 DNA sequence: TGCGCCAGCAGCGCGCGGACAGGTGGGGCCGAGCAGTACTTC. Translated, it gives CASSARTGGAEQYF.

The table lists this clonotype with a few counts. The chain uses TRBV20-1 and TRBJ1-6; TRBD1 is a possible D gene (5 bases). Germline CDR1 DFQATT, CDR2 SNEGSKA (reference sequence). The CDR3 is 13 amino acids. The V and J ends lost 6 bases and 3 bases respectively, with 9 bases between them. CDR3 sequence: CSASTDYNSPLHF. The CDR3 bases are TGCAGTGCGTCGACAGACTATAATTCACCCCTCCACTTT.